This TCR beta chain is drawn from a study of metastatic and nonmetastatic thyroid tumors (dated by TCRdb to about 2020). Looking at the study overall: For patients with malignant and with benign thyroid disease, the researchers compared repertoires between peripheral blood samples and tumor or nodule tissue samples. Study-level results and caveats: TCR beta diversity was reported as significantly higher in malignant tumors than in benign nodules, in both blood and tumor samples.

No treatment had been received by any patient before thyroid surgery. Using T-cell receptor beta sequencing, the study looked back at clinical samples from patients collected from about 2011 to 2019. This clone was seen at least ten times. Its target antigen remains unknown. Base qualities were left out, and no much larger clone turns up one base away. The CDR3 numbers 13 residues from cysteine through phenylalanine. The read is trimmed to its CDR3 DNA, 39 bases read in frame from base 1. In the germline V gene, CDR1 corresponds to MDHEN and CDR2 to SYDVKM. V drops 5 bases and J drops 1 base, leaving 8 bases in between. Receptors were amplified or captured by PCR. TCRdb names Illumina HiSeq 4000 as the instrument used. High-throughput sequencing was used to profile the TCR beta-chain CDR3 region of each patient. In the original analysis: Drawing on CDR3 differences between clinicopathological groups, the researchers built a classifier meant to tell apart patients with distant-metastatic papillary thyroid cancer. The Shannon index was used to assess repertoire diversity, and the Morisita-Horn index was used to assess tumor-blood repertoire similarity. In TCRdb, the public reads were trimmed at Q25 with fastp and aligned with MiXCR, with productive beta chains retained. TCRdb's processing, not the authors', yielded these V and J calls. The sample records 75,000 to 100,000 clones, about an eighth of which are singletons. The top ten hold around 11% of the sample.

Rearrangement joined TRBV28 to TRBJ1-1, with the identity of the D gene unclear. Sample: blood. The sequence was collected from a female donor with papillary thyroid cancer or a benign thyroid nodule (not recorded which). Some clones in this sample may be carry-over from other donors' samples. The CDR3 region: CASSPNTNTEAFF. The sequenced DNA is TGTGCCAGCAGTCCAAACACGAACACTGAAGCTTTCTTT.